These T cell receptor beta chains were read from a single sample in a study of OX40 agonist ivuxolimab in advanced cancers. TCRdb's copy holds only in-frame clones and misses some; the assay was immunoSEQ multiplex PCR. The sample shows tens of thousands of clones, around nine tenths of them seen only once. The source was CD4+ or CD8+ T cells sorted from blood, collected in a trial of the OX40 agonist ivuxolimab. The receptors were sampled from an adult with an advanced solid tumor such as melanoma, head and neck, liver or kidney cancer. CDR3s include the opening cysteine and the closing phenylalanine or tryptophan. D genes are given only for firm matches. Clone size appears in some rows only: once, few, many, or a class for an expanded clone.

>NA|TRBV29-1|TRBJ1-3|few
TGCAGCGTTGAAGATCGGATGAACTCTGGAAACACCATATATTTT
CSVEDRMNSGNTIYF
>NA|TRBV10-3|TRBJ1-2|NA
TGTGCCATCAAAGAAGGGGGGAGGGGTGGGCCCGCTAACTTC
CAIKEGGRGGPANF
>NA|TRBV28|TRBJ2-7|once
TGTGCCAGCAGTTTACCCTCCGCGGAGTACGAGCAGTACTTC
CASSLPSAEYEQYF
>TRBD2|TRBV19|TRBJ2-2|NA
TGTGCCAGTAGTAAGGGGACTAGCGGGAGGGGCCTCGGCACCGGGGAGCTGTTTTTT
CASSKGTSGRGLGTGELFF
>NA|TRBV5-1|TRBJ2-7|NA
TGCGCCAGCAGCCCATCTCGGTACGAGCAGTACTTC
CASSPSRYEQYF
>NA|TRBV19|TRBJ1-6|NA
TGTGCCAGCAGGGTGTATAATTCACCCCTCCACTTT
CASRVYNSPLHF
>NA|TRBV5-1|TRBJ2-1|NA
TGCGCCAGCAGCTTGGATTTGCCAAATGATGAGCAGTTCTTC
CASSLDLPNDEQFF
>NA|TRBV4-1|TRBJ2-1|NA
TGCGCCAGCAGCCAAGGCTCGAGCTCCTACAATGAGCAGTTCTTC
CASSQGSSSYNEQFF
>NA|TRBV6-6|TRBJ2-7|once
TGTGCCAGCAGAGGGACGGTAGCCTACGAGCAGTACTTC
CASRGTVAYEQYF
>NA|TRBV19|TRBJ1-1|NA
TGTGCCAGTAGGAAAGGGGGGATGAACACTGAAGCTTTCTTT
CASRKGGMNTEAFF
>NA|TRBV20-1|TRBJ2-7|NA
TGCAGTGCTAAAGATCACGGGGAGCAGTACTTC
CSAKDHGEQYF
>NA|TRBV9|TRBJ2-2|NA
TGTGCCAGCAGCTCTTACCCTGGGCAAAGCACCGGGGAGCTGTTTTTT
CASSSYPGQSTGELFF
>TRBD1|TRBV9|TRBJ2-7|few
TGTGCCAGCAGCGCTAAATCAACCACAGGGGGCGAGCAGTACTTC
CASSAKSTTGGEQYF
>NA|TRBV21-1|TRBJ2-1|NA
TGTGCCAGCAGCAAAGGGAAAGGGGGGGGACCGCGTGATACAATGAGGCCTTTCTTC
CASSKGKGGGPRDTMRPFF
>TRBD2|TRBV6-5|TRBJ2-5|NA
TGTGCCAGCAGCCTTAGCGGGGAAGAGACCCAGTACTTC
CASSLSGEETQYF
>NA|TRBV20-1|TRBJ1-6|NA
TGCAGTGCTACGGACATCCCCAACCTCCACTTT
CSATDIPNLHF
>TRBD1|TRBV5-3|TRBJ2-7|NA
TGTGCCAGAAGCCCAACATTTAACAGGGGAGAAGAGCAGTACTTC
CARSPTFNRGEEQYF
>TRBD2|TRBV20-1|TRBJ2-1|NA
TGCAGTGCTAGGACTAGCGGGAGGCAGTTCTTC
CSARTSGRQFF
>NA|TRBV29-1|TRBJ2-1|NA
TGCAGCGTTGACCACCCGGACTATTACAATGAGCAGTTCTTC
CSVDHPDYYNEQFF
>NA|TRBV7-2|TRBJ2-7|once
TGTGCCAGCAGCATCCAATTCCACGAGCAGTACTTC
CASSIQFHEQYF
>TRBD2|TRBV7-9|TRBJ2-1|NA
TGTGCCAGCAGCTTAAGCGGGACTTCCTACAATGAGCAGTTCTTC
CASSLSGTSYNEQFF
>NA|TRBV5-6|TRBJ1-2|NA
NA
CASSLANWGTGTGIAF
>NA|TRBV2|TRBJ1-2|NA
TGTGCCAGCACGAGAGGGACCAAGACCTATGGCTACACCTTC
CASTRGTKTYGYTF
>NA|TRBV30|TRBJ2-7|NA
TGTGCCTGGGGGACGACAGTACGGTTGGGCGAGCAGTACTTC
CAWGTTVRLGEQYF
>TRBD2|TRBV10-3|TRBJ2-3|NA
TGTGCCATCTCTTTTTTAGCGGGATTAGGGTTTGGGGCAGATACGCAGTATTTT
CAISFLAGLGFGADTQYF
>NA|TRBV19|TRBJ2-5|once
TGTGCCAGTAGTATAGGACTGCAGTACCAAGAGACCCAGTACTTC
CASSIGLQYQETQYF
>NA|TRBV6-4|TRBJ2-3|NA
TGTGCCAGCAGTGACGGGTATACAGATACGCAGTATTTT
CASSDGYTDTQYF
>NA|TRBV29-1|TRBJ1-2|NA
TGCAGCGTTGAAGTGTGGGAACAGAGTTATGGCTACACCTTC
CSVEVWEQSYGYTF
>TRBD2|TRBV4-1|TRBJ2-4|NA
TGCGCCAGCAGCCAACTTGTGGGACTAGCGGGGGGGCGTGCCAAAAACATTCAGTACTTC
CASSQLVGLAGGRAKNIQYF
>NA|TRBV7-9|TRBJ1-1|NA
TGTGCCAGCAGCTTAGAATCAGGTCGAGCTTTCTTT
CASSLESGRAFF
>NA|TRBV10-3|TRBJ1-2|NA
TGTGCCATCAGTGACCCACGAGAAAGAAATGGCTACACCTTC
CAISDPRERNGYTF
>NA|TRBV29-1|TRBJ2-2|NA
TGCAGCGTTGGGGATGTGCAGGGGATCGCCGGGGAGCTGTTTTTT
CSVGDVQGIAGELFF
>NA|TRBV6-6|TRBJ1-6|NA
TGTGCCAGCAGTGAGACCTGGGGTTCACCCCTCCACTTT
CASSETWGSPLHF
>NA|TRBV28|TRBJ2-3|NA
TGTGCCAGCAGTTTACCTAGCACAGATACGCAGTATTTT
CASSLPSTDTQYF
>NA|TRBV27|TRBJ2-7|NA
TGTGCCAGCAGAGAATGGGGTCGGGAGCAGTACTTC
CASREWGREQYF
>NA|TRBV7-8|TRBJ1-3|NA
TGTGCCAGCAGCCCCTCCTTGGGGGGCAGCTCTGGAAACACCATATATTTT
CASSPSLGGSSGNTIYF
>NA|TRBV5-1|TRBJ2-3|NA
TGCGCCAGCAGCTTGGCGGCGGGGCTAAATACGCAGTATTTT
CASSLAAGLNTQYF
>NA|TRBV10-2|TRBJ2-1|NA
TGCGCCAGCAGTTTGGTCGACAATGAGCAGTTCTTC
CASSLVDNEQFF
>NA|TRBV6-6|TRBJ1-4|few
TGTGCCAGCAGTTATGTCGGGGGCGGGACTAATGAAAAACTGTTTTTT
CASSYVGGGTNEKLFF
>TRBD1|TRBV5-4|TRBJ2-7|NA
TGTGCCAGCAGCTTAGGACAGGTCAAGGGGGAGCAGTACTTC
CASSLGQVKGEQYF